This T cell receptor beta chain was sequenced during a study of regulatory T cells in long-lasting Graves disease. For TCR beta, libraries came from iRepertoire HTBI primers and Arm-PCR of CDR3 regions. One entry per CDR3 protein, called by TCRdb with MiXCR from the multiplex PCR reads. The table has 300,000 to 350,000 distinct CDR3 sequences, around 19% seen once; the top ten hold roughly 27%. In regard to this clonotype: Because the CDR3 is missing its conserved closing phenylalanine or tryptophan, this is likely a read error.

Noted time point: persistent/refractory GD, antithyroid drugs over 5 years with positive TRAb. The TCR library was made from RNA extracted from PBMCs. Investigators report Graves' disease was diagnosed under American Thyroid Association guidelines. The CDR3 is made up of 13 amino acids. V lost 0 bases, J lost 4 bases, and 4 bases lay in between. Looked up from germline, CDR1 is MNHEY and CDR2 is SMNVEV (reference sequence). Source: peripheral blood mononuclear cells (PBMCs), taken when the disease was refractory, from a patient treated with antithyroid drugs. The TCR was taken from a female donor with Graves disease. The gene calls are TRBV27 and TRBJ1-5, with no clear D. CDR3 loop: CASSLSVNQPQHS. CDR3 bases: TGTGCCAGCAGTTTATCGGTGAATCAGCCCCAGCATTCT.